This T cell receptor beta chain was profiled in a study of cytomegalovirus exposure and HLA in healthy donors. Amplification used 60 Vbeta primers and 13 Jbeta primers. The assay was immunoSEQ multiplex PCR, and TCRdb's table has in-frame clones only and misses some. The data show about 78,000 clones, with approximately 80% seen just once and approximately 23% held by the top ten. The V gene lost 4 bases and the J gene lost 6 bases, with 11 bases spanning the gap. Germline V gene lookup returns CDR1 SQVTM and CDR2 ANQGSEA. The CDR3 is made up of 12 amino acids. This clonotype originated in a woman aged 45-59 years in good health and CMV-seropositive. This sequence joins TRBV29-1 and TRBJ2-3, with D unresolved. Input material: PBMCs. CDR3 protein: CSVVGALDTQYF. In DNA form, the CDR3 reads TGCAGCGTTGTAGGAGCTCTTGATACGCAGTATTTT.